These 15 T cell receptor beta chains originate from one sample sequenced in a study of blood T cells in healthy people across ages. A second roughly 7 to 12 cycle PCR used barcoded and J-beta primers. TCRdb re-analysed the 5' RACE reads in MiXCR, keeping a single row per CDR3 protein. This sample yields approximately 1,100,000 distinct CDR3 sequences, of which 45% are seen a single time; under 20% belongs to the top ten. The sample was blood. All receptors derive from a woman between 55 and 75 years old in good health.

This clonotype was found a few times. The rearrangement joins TRBV4-2 to TRBJ2-1; TRBD2 matches 11 bases. The CDR3 has 17 residues. The trim removed 1 base at V and 5 bases at J, leaving 7 bases unmatched. Germline values: CDR1 LGHNA, CDR2 YNFKEQ. The CDR3 nucleotides read TGTGCCAGCAGCCAAGGTCTACTAGCGGGAGCCCACAATGAGCAGTTCTTC. Its protein is CASSQGLLAGAHNEQFF.

The CDR3 loop is CASRGGAASSYEQYF. As DNA, the CDR3 is TGTGCCAGTAGAGGAGGAGCGGCGAGCTCCTACGAGCAGTACTTC. The chain employs TRBV19 and TRBJ2-7; perhaps TRBD2 as D (5 bases). Trimming shortened V by 6 bases and J by 0 bases, and 15 bases separated the two germline ends. Per the germline V gene, CDR1 is LNHDA and CDR2 is SQIVND (reference sequence). The CDR3 contains 15 residues.

V usage is TRBV10-3 and J usage is TRBJ2-7; the D is unclear. Trimming removed 9 bases from V and 7 bases from J, with 19 bases in between. Germline-derived CDR1 and CDR2 are ENHRY and SYGVKD. The CDR3 loop spans 13 amino acids. The CDR3, as DNA: TGTGCCATTAAAACCCCGGATTACAATGAGCAGTACTTC. Translating it yields CAIKTPDYNEQYF.

The rearrangement uses TRBV10-3 and TRBJ2-3; TRBD2 aligns across 7 bases. The CDR3 totals 15 residues. Germline V gene data show CDR1 as ENHRY and CDR2 as SYGVKD. The V gene end was trimmed by 4 bases and the J gene end by 2 bases; junction bases not matched to a gene: 6. CDR3 bases: TGTGCCATCAGTGTAGGGAGGGGCCCCACAGATACGCAGTATTTT. This codes for CAISVGRGPTDTQYF.

The chain carries TRBV20-1 and TRBJ1-5, with 7 nucleotides matching TRBD1. J was trimmed by 3 bases and V by 4 bases; bases with no gene match: 9. The CDR3 extends over 15 amino acids. The germline CDR1 and CDR2 sequences are DFQATT and SNEGSKA (reference sequence). CDR3 DNA sequence: TGCAGTGCTACTATCGGAGGGACAGCCAATCAGCCCCAGCATTTT. Protein sequence: CSATIGGTANQPQHF.

This clonotype was observed a handful of times. V is TRBV25-1 and J is TRBJ2-1; a possible D gene is TRBD1 (6 bases). Trimming took 4 bases from V and 4 from J, leaving 11 bases between them. Per germline, CDR1 MGHDK and CDR2 SYGVNS. The CDR3 extends over 14 amino acids. CDR3 protein: CASSARDKYNEQFF. For the CDR3, the DNA is TGTGCCAGCAGTGCCCGGGACAAATACAATGAGCAGTTCTTC.

This clonotype has at least ten counts. The chain recombines TRBV20-1 with TRBJ2-7; no firm D call. The V end lost 3 bases, the J end lost 1 base, and 7 bases lay between the germline ends. Germline CDR1 and CDR2: DFQATT and SNEGSKA (reference sequence). The CDR3 sequence is 12 residues long. The CDR3 is CSASPRSYEQYF. CDR3 DNA sequence: TGCAGTGCTAGTCCCCGGTCCTACGAGCAGTACTTC.

This clonotype was observed a handful of times. The rearrangement uses TRBV5-1 and TRBJ2-7, with 7 bases fitting TRBD1. CDR3 length: 14 amino acids. The germline CDR1 and CDR2 sequences are SGHRS and YFSETQ. V was clipped by 4 bases and J by 7 bases; unmatched bases: 11. The CDR3 spells CASSDRSGGDEQYF. The CDR3 DNA sequence: TGCGCCAGCAGCGACCGATCAGGGGGAGATGAGCAGTACTTC.

The rearrangement joins TRBV29-1 to TRBJ1-2; unclear D gene. CDR3 length: 15 amino acids. V lost 3 bases and J lost 4, with 18 bases in between. The germline gives CDR1 SQVTM, CDR2 ANQGSEA. The CDR3 DNA reads as TGCAGCGTTGATCCGCCGGTTTCCCGGACCTATGGCTACACCTTC. As protein: CSVDPPVSRTYGYTF.

The chain joins TRBV6-1 to TRBJ2-7, with 14 positions matching TRBD2. Germline CDR1 is MNHNS and CDR2 is SASEGT. The CDR3 has 17 residues. V was pared by 6 bases and J by 0 bases, with 7 bases of the junction left unmatched. CDR3 in DNA: TGTGCCAGCAGCCCGGGACTAGCGGGAGCCCTCTCCTACGAGCAGTACTTC. It is translated as CASSPGLAGALSYEQYF.

The chain carries TRBV6-2 or TRBV6-3 and TRBJ2-5; 9 nucleotides align to TRBD1. Near its end, the DNA agrees better with TRBJ2-7, so the J call may be wrong. CDR3 length equals 16 residues. Germline V gives CDR1 MNHEY, CDR2 SVGEGT. The CDR3 loop reads CASSYWVGQGNNEQYF. CDR3 sequence (DNA): TGTGCCAGCAGTTACTGGGTCGGACAGGGGAACAACGAGCAGTACTTC.

With respect to this clonotype: A read error may account for a junction end that differs from germline. This sequence joins TRBV6-2 or TRBV6-3 and TRBJ1-2, with TRBD1 matching 7 bases. CDR1 and CDR2 from the germline V gene are MNHEY and SVGEGT. The CDR3 loop spans 14 amino acids. The CDR3 nucleotides are TGTGCCGGCAGTGAAACAGGGGCAGGCTATGGCTACACCTTC. Its translation: CAGSETGAGYGYTF.

J is TRBJ2-3 and V is TRBV5-5, with TRBD1 matching 10 bases. Germline V gene lookup returns CDR1 SGHKS and CDR2 YYEKEE (reference sequence). This CDR3 region has 14 residues. V lost 4 bases, J lost 6 bases, and 5 bases stayed unmatched. The CDR3 here is CASSAGTGADTQYF. The CDR3 nucleotides are TGTGCCAGCAGCGCCGGGACAGGGGCCGATACGCAGTATTTT. Drawing the rest from reference TRBV5-5 and TRBJ2-3, the complete variable domain is DAGVTQSPTHLIKTRGQQVTLRCSPISGHKSVSWYQQVLGQGPQFIFQYYEKEERGRGNFPDRFSARQFPNYSSELNVNALLLGDSALYLCASSAGTGADTQYFGPGTRLTVL.

This clonotype appeared a few times. The chain has TRBV24-1 and TRBJ2-1, with D perhaps TRBD1 (6 bases). V lost 9 bases and J 8 bases, leaving 10 bases between the germline ends. The CDR3 sequence is 11 residues long. The germline V gene encodes CDR1 KGHDR and CDR2 SFDVKD. The CDR3 sequence: CATSSGDEQFF. DNA for the CDR3: TGTGCCACCTCGTCAGGGGATGAGCAGTTCTTC.

The rearrangement links TRBV24-1 to TRBJ2-7; D call uncertain. Trimming shortened V by 3 bases and J by 1 base, and 6 bases separated the two germline ends. The CDR3 extends over 13 amino acids. Looked up from germline, CDR1 is KGHDR and CDR2 is SFDVKD. CDR3 amino acids: CATSDGPSYEQYF. The CDR3 nucleotides are TGTGCCACCAGTGATGGGCCGTCCTACGAGCAGTACTTC.